Listed below are T cell receptor beta chains from one sample, sequenced in a study of blood T cells in healthy people across ages. One entry per CDR3 protein, called by TCRdb with MiXCR from the 5' RACE reads. The sample lists about 690,000 distinct CDR3 sequences, roughly 43% occurring once. Sequencing input: blood. The receptors were gathered from an elderly man in good health. The CDR3 runs from the conserved cysteine through the conserved F or W. The order of the fields is J gene, V gene, D gene, clone size, CDR3 DNA, CDR3 protein. The D gene is left open where the match is weak. Size is omitted from some rows. Given values are once, few, many or a class for expanded clones.

>TRBJ2-5|TRBV12-5|TRBD2|many
TGTGCTAGTGGCAACGGACTAGCGGAACAAGAGACCCAGTACTTC
CASGNGLAEQETQYF
>TRBJ2-7|TRBV7-2|.|.
TGTGCCAGCAGCGGGAGGGGACAGCAACCCTACGAGCAGTACTTC
CASSGRGQQPYEQYF
>TRBJ1-2|TRBV27|.|many
TGTGCCAGCAGTGGAAACCGGGGCCAGTACTATGGCTACACCTTC
CASSGNRGQYYGYTF
>TRBJ2-3|TRBV6-2/TRBV6-3|.|.
TGTGCCAGCGGCTCTTCTGGGCTTAGCACAGATACGCAGTATTTT
CASGSSGLSTDTQYF
>TRBJ2-5|TRBV7-2|.|few
TGTGCCAGCAGCCGGAAGGGGACGGAACAAGAGACCCAGTACTTC
CASSRKGTEQETQYF
>TRBJ1-4|TRBV9|.|many
TGTGCCAGCAGCGCTTTAGGAGGCCCCAATGAAAAACTGTTTTTT
CASSALGGPNEKLFF
>TRBJ2-7|TRBV4-1|.|.
TGCGCCAGCAGCCAAGTGGGGATCCCCTACAATGAGCAGTACTTC
CASSQVGIPYNEQYF
>TRBJ2-2|TRBV27|TRBD2|.
TGTGCCAGCAGTTTATTAAGTCTAGCGGGACGTCAGAACACCGGGGAGCTGTTTTTT
CASSLLSLAGRQNTGELFF
>TRBJ1-5|TRBV6-1|.|once
TGTGCCAGCAGGCAGGATCACAATCAGCCCCAGCATTTT
CASRQDHNQPQHF
>TRBJ2-7|TRBV28|TRBD1|.
TGTGTGGCGAGGGGACAGGGAGGTGAGCAGTACTTC
CVARGQGGEQYF
>TRBJ1-1|TRBV12-3/TRBV12-4|.|.
TGTGCCAGCAGCCCTCAAGGGCCAATGAACACTGAAGCTTTCTTT
CASSPQGPMNTEAFF
>TRBJ2-7|TRBV6-2/TRBV6-3|TRBD1|few
TGTGCCAACAGTTACGTGGACAGGGGCTCCTACGAGCAGTACTTC
CANSYVDRGSYEQYF
>TRBJ2-3|TRBV6-1|TRBD1|.
TGTGCCAGCAGTGAAGTAGGGGGCGGCACAGATACGCAGTATTTT
CASSEVGGGTDTQYF
>TRBJ1-1|TRBV6-5|.|.
TGTGCCAGCAGTAACGAGCCCTTCGGCAATTTCTTT
CASSNEPFGNFF
>TRBJ2-3|TRBV11-2|TRBD2|few
TGTGCCAGCAGCCAACGGGAGGGGTTCACAGATACGCAGTATTTT
CASSQREGFTDTQYF
>TRBJ2-2|TRBV12-3/TRBV12-4|.|few
TGTGCCAGCAGTCCCACAGGGAGCACCGGGGAGCTGTTTTTT
CASSPTGSTGELFF
>TRBJ1-2|TRBV30|.|.
TGTGCCTGGAGTGAGGGGGCTAACTATGGCTACACCTTC
CAWSEGANYGYTF
>TRBJ2-5|TRBV9|TRBD2|.
TGTACCAGCAGCGCCCCGGGACTACGCTTCCAAGAGACCCAGTACTTC
CTSSAPGLRFQETQYF
>TRBJ2-3|TRBV7-2|TRBD2|few
TGTGCCAGCAGCTTAGAACTAGCGGGGGGGCAGTATACGCAGTATTTT
CASSLELAGGQYTQYF